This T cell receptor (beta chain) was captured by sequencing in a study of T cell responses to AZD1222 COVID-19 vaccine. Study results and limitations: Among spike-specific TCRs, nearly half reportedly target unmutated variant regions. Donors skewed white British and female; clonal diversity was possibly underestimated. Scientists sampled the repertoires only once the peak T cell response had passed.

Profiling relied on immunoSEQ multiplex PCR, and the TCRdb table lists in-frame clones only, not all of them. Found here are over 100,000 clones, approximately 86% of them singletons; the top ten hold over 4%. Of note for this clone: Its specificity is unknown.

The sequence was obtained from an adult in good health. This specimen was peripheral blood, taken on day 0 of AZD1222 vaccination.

CDR3 protein: CASSYRDRAPNEQFF. The CDR3, as DNA: TGTGCCAGCAGCTACCGGGACAGGGCCCCCAATGAGCAGTTCTTC. The chain recombines TRBV7-2 with TRBJ2-1; 9 nucleotides agree with TRBD1. The CDR3 covers 15 residues. Germline V gene data show CDR1 as SGHTA and CDR2 as FQGNSA. After removal of 4 bases from V and 6 bases from J, the junction contained 7 bases not matched to a gene. The full variable domain, its missing parts supplied by reference TRBV7-2 and TRBJ2-1, is GAGVSQSPSNKVTEKGKDVELRCDPISGHTALYWYRQSLGQGLEFLIYFQGNSAPDKSGLPSDRFSAERTGGSVSTLTIQRTQQEDSAVYLCASSYRDRAPNEQFFGPGTRLTVL.